Shown below are 2 T cell receptor beta chains from a single sample sequenced in a study of T-cell memory formation after mild COVID-19. MiXCR was run by TCRdb on the 5' RACE reads, yielding one entry per CDR3 protein. The table includes 210,000 or so distinct CDR3 sequences, approximately 10% detected once. Sequenced: PBMCs or a T cell subset sorted from them (not recorded which). All receptors come from a man aged 18 to 30 who had mild COVID-19 (a few samples of this study predate the infection). Cell type and time point are not known.

In this sample, this clonotype turned up many times. V is TRBV29-1 and J is TRBJ2-7, with D perhaps matching TRBD2 (6 bases). The CDR3 has 13 amino acids. V was cut by 3 bases and J by 4 bases, with 13 bases left in between. Germline CDR1 and CDR2: SQVTM and ANQGSEA. CDR3 sequence reads: CSVETGEVYEQYF. DNA for the CDR3: TGCAGCGTTGAGACCGGGGAGGTTTACGAGCAGTACTTC.

The CDR3 loop reads CASSYGRDYEQYF. Written as DNA, the CDR3 is TGTGCCAGCAGCTACGGGAGGGACTACGAGCAGTACTTC. This chain connects TRBV6-6 to TRBJ2-7; TRBD2 matches at 8 bases. V shed 6 bases and J 3 bases; nucleotides not matched to a gene: 4. The germline V gene encodes CDR1 MNHNY and CDR2 SVGAGI (reference sequence). The CDR3 totals 13 residues.